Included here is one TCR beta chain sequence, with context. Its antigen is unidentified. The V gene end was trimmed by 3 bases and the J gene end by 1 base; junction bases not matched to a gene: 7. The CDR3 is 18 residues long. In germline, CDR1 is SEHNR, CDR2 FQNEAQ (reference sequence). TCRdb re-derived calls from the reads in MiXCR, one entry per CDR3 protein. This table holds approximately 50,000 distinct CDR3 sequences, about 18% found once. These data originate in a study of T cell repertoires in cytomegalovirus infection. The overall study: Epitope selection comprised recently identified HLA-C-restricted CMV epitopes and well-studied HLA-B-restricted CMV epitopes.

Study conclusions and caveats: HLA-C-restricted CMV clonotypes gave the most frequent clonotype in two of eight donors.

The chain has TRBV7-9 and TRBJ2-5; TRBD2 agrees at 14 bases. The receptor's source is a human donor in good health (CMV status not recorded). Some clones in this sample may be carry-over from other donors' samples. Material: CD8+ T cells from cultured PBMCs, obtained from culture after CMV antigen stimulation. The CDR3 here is CASSFGTSGGVIQETQYF. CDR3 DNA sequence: TGTGCCAGCAGCTTCGGGACTAGCGGGGGTGTAATCCAAGAGACCCAGTACTTC. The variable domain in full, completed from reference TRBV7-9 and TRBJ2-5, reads DTGVSQNPRHKITKRGQNVTFRCDPISEHNRLYWYRQTLGQGPEFLTYFQNEAQLEKSRLLSDRFSAERPKGSFSTLEIQRTEQGDSAMYLCASSFGTSGGVIQETQYFGPGTRLLVL.